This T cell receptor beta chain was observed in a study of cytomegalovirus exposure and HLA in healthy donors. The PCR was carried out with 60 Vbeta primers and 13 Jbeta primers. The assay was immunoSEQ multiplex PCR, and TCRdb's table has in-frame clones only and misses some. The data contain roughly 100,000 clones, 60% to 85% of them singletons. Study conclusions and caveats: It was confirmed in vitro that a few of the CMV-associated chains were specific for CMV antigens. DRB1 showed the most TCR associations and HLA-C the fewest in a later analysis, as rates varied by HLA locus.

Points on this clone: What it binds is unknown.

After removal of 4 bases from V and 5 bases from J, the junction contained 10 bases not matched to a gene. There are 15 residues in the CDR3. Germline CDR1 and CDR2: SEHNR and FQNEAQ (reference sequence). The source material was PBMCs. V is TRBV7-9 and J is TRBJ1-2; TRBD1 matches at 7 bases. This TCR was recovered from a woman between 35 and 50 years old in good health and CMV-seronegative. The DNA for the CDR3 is TGTGCCAGCAGCTCGCCCCGACAGGGATATTATGGCTACACCTTC. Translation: CASSSPRQGYYGYTF.